The 23 T cell receptor beta chains below all came from one sample that was sequenced in a study of identical twins. TCRdb processed the 5' RACE reads anew with MiXCR; each CDR3 protein has one entry. The sample contains 700,000 or so distinct CDR3 sequences, 21% of which appear only once. The data also belong to a second study, concerning T cells expressing NK-cell markers.

The sequenced sample was PBMCs. The origin of the receptors is a woman between 18 and 29 years old in good health.

This clonotype was detected ten times or more. V and J are TRBV12-3 or TRBV12-4 and TRBJ2-3; maybe TRBD2 (6 bases). CDR3 size: 13 residues. Deletions cut 9 bases from V and 0 bases from J, with 10 bases between. The DNA of the CDR3 is TGTGCCAGTCGGAGCGGGAGCACAGATACGCAGTATTTT. Its protein is CASRSGSTDTQYF.

A few counts support this clonotype. The chain recombines TRBV6-5 with TRBJ1-1; TRBD1 might be the D (5 bases). This CDR3 is built from 14 residues. Trimming removed 4 bases at V and 6 bases at J, with 15 bases between. Germline values: CDR1 MNHEY, CDR2 SVGAGI. The CDR3 spells CASSLIQGFAEAFF. For the CDR3, the DNA is TGTGCCAGCAGTTTGATCCAGGGTTTCGCTGAAGCTTTCTTT.

This clonotype was seen more than once but under ten times. The J gene is TRBJ2-7, the V gene TRBV20-1; D is undetermined. V shed 5 bases and J shed 0 bases, with 5 bases lying between them. Germline-derived CDR1 and CDR2 are DFQATT and SNEGSKA (reference sequence). The CDR3 has 11 amino acids. The CDR3 spells CSAYRSYEQYF. The DNA of the CDR3 is TGCAGTGCTTACCGCTCCTACGAGCAGTACTTC.

This clonotype was picked up many times. The V and J genes are TRBV29-1 and TRBJ1-2, with D perhaps TRBD1 (6 bases). V was pared by 4 bases and J by 4 bases, with 13 bases between. CDR3 size: 13 residues. Germline-derived CDR1 and CDR2 are SQVTM and ANQGSEA. Here the CDR3 DNA reads TGCAGCGTTGGCGGGACCAGGGGCTATGGCTACACCTTC. Its protein is CSVGGTRGYGYTF.

This clonotype came up a few times. The chain joins TRBV20-1 to TRBJ2-5; D is possibly TRBD2 (7 bases). Germline V CDR1 and CDR2: DFQATT, SNEGSKA (reference sequence). Trimming shortened V by 6 bases and J by 4 bases, and 21 bases separated the two germline ends. The CDR3 extends over 15 amino acids. The CDR3 spells CSARRAGGPGETQYF. CDR3 DNA: TGCAGTGCCAGGAGAGCCGGGGGGCCAGGAGAGACCCAGTACTTC.

This clonotype was picked up a small number of times. The chain's CDR3 is CASSDLGLASTDTQYF. Written as DNA, the CDR3 is TGTGCCAGCAGTGATTTGGGACTAGCGAGCACAGATACGCAGTATTTT. The V call is TRBV25-1, the J call TRBJ2-3; 10 nucleotides match TRBD2. The junction had 3 bases not matched to a gene; V was cut back by 3 bases and J by 0 bases. In germline, CDR1 is MGHDK, CDR2 SYGVNS. CDR3 length equals 16 residues.

This clonotype was seen ten or more times. The V call is TRBV5-1, the J call TRBJ1-4; 7 bases match TRBD1. V dropped 5 bases and J dropped 6; count of bases not matched to a gene: 10. Germline V gene lookup returns CDR1 SGHRS and CDR2 YFSETQ. This CDR3 comprises 15 residues. CDR3 sequence (DNA): TGCGCCAGCAGGTCAAGACAGGGAGGATATGAAAAACTGTTTTTT. Residues: CASRSRQGGYEKLFF.

A note on this clonotype: It may be a read error: a sequence one base away is much more abundant. The chain combines TRBV18 with TRBJ1-1; no clear D. There are 12 residues in the CDR3. Per the germline V gene, CDR1 is KGHSH and CDR2 is LQKENI. V was clipped by 2 bases and J by 2 bases, with 3 bases between them. CDR3 protein: CASSPFNTEAFF. The CDR3 DNA reads as TGTGCCAGCTCACCATTTAACACTGAAGCTTTCTTT.

In its sample, this clonotype was seen a few times. This rearrangement joins TRBV18 to TRBJ2-1, with 8 bases matching TRBD1. The germline V gene has CDR1 KGHSH and CDR2 LQKENI. V gave up 3 bases and J gave up 8 bases; unmatched junction bases: 6. This CDR3 contains 14 residues. The CDR3 spells CASSPRTGLDEQFF. DNA of the CDR3: TGTGCCAGCTCACCTAGGACAGGGCTGGATGAGCAGTTCTTC.

This clonotype showed up many times. V usage is TRBV9 and J usage is TRBJ2-7, with D perhaps given as TRBD1 or TRBD2 (5 bases each). Per the germline V gene, CDR1 is SGDLS and CDR2 is YYNGEE. CDR3 length: 15 amino acids. Deletions cut 2 bases from V and 1 base from J, with 13 bases between. Here the CDR3 DNA reads TGTGCCAGCAGCGTTGGGGGAGTCTCTTCCTACGAGCAGTACTTC. The encoded protein is CASSVGGVSSYEQYF.

Only a few counts were recorded for this clonotype. The genes are TRBV29-1 and TRBJ1-1, with D tentatively TRBD1 (5 bases). V dropped 0 bases and J dropped 4 bases, with 15 bases sitting between them. The CDR3 runs 15 residues. Germline V lookup: CDR1 SQVTM, CDR2 ANQGSEA. The CDR3 sequence: CSVEDPRGRGTEAFF. CDR3 bases: TGCAGCGTTGAAGATCCGAGGGGCCGGGGCACTGAAGCTTTCTTT.

The chain carries TRBV6-1 and TRBJ2-7; D unclear. V lost 8 bases and J lost 1, with 15 bases in between. CDR1 and CDR2 from the germline V gene are MNHNS and SASEGT. This CDR3 contains 14 residues. CDR3 residues: CASAEKVLSYEQYF. In DNA form, the CDR3 reads TGTGCCAGCGCTGAGAAGGTACTTTCCTACGAGCAGTACTTC.

The rearrangement links TRBV4-2 to TRBJ2-7; the D is unclear. The CDR3 contains 12 residues. Trimming pared 3 bases from V and 3 bases from J, leaving 6 bases between. Germline assignment: CDR1 LGHNA and CDR2 YNFKEQ. CDR3 sequence reads: CASSQNLYEQYF. CDR3 nucleotide sequence: TGTGCCAGCAGCCAGAACCTCTACGAGCAGTACTTC.

The sample holds a few counts of this clonotype. The chain employs TRBV12-3 or TRBV12-4 and TRBJ2-7, with TRBD1 identical over 9 bases. The CDR3 is 14 amino acids. J lost 6 bases, V lost 6 bases, and 9 bases had no gene match. The CDR3 DNA is TGTGCCAGCAGACCGACAGGGGGTACCGGCGAGCAGTACTTC. This codes for CASRPTGGTGEQYF.

The V call is TRBV12-3 or TRBV12-4, the J call TRBJ2-3, with 10 nucleotides matching TRBD2. J was trimmed by 4 bases and V by 10 bases; bases with no gene match: 11. CDR3 length: 15 residues. This CDR3 is CATLSLSGGADTQYF. Here the CDR3 DNA reads TGTGCCACCCTCTCTTTGAGCGGGGGGGCAGATACGCAGTATTTT.

The V call is TRBV9, the J call TRBJ2-3; unclear D gene. V lost 4 bases and J lost 7, with 4 bases in between. Germline CDR1 SGDLS, CDR2 YYNGEE. The CDR3 is 10 residues long. This CDR3 is CASSSNTQYF. CDR3 coding DNA: TGTGCCAGCAGCAGCAATACGCAGTATTTT.

The rearrangement links TRBV2 to TRBJ2-1, with unresolved D. The CDR3 totals 14 residues. Germline loops: CDR1 SNHLY, CDR2 FYNNEI. Trimming cost V 3 bases and J 5 bases, with 11 bases left between them. The CDR3 DNA reads TGTGCCAGCAGTGACCTAGTTCGTCACAATGAGCAGTTCTTC. This encodes CASSDLVRHNEQFF.

The chain recombines TRBV20-1 with TRBJ2-7; D ambiguous. The CDR3 has 13 residues. Trimming removed 2 bases from V and 7 bases from J, with 15 bases in between. CDR1 and CDR2 (germline): DFQATT, SNEGSKA (reference sequence). CDR3 region: CSARPTALWEQYF. CDR3 DNA: TGCAGTGCTAGACCGACCGCGCTCTGGGAGCAGTACTTC.

This clonotype was seen a handful of times. The V call is TRBV9, the J call TRBJ2-3, with a possible D match to TRBD2 (7 bases). The CDR3 runs 16 residues. Germline-derived CDR1 and CDR2 are SGDLS and YYNGEE. With 3 bases removed from V and 3 bases from J, the gap between germline ends came to 17 bases. CDR3 sequence reads: CASSEVGGAMTDTQYF. The CDR3 nucleotides are TGTGCCAGCAGCGAGGTGGGGGGGGCTATGACAGATACGCAGTATTTT.

This clonotype was found a few times. The rearrangement links TRBV12-3 or TRBV12-4 to TRBJ1-2; 10 nucleotides align to TRBD1. V was clipped by 6 bases and J by 4 bases; unmatched bases: 8. There are 15 residues in the CDR3. The CDR3: CASSPDRGRVYGYTF. The DNA for the CDR3 is TGTGCCAGCAGCCCTGACAGGGGGCGCGTCTATGGCTACACCTTC.

This clonotype was seen ten or more times. The genes are TRBV6-5 and TRBJ2-3, with TRBD1 matching over 7 bases. The V and J ends lost 2 bases and 4 bases, in that order; junction bases with no gene match: 9. Germline assignment: CDR1 MNHEY and CDR2 SVGAGI. The CDR3 runs to 16 residues. In DNA form, the CDR3 reads TGTGCCAGCAGTTACCCATCCGGGACAGTGGCAGATACGCAGTATTTT. Translated, it gives CASSYPSGTVADTQYF.

This clonotype occurred a few times. The gene calls are TRBV28 and TRBJ2-4; possibly TRBD1 for D (6 bases). Trimming removed 2 bases at V and 0 bases at J, with 17 bases between. The CDR3 is 18 residues long. CDR1 and CDR2 from the germline V gene are MDHEN and SYDVKM. CDR3 region: CASSLPWTEIIAKNIQYF. The CDR3 DNA reads TGTGCCAGCAGTTTACCTTGGACAGAGATTATAGCCAAAAACATTCAGTACTTC. Complete variable domain (other parts from reference TRBV28 and TRBJ2-4): DVKVTQSSRYLVKRTGEKVFLECVQDMDHENMFWYRQDPGLGLRLIYFSYDVKMKEKGDIPEGYSVSREKKERFSLILESASTNQTSMYLCASSLPWTEIIAKNIQYFGAGTRLSVL.

V is TRBV29-1 and J is TRBJ2-5; D may correspond to TRBD1 or TRBD2 (5 bases each). This CDR3 is 12 amino acids long. Germline CDR1 SQVTM, CDR2 ANQGSEA. V dropped 6 bases and J dropped 5 bases, with 13 bases sitting between them. In DNA form, the CDR3 reads TGCAGCGTGAGGGACGGGGAGGAGACCCAGTACTTC. This sequence encodes CSVRDGEETQYF. The whole variable domain, remainder taken from reference TRBV29-1 and TRBJ2-5, is SAVISQKPSRDICQRGTSLTIQCQVDSQVTMMFWYRQQPGQSLTLIATANQGSEATYESGFVIDKFPISRPNLTFSTLTVSNMSPEDSSIYLCSVRDGEETQYFGPGTRLLVL.